Below, one T cell receptor beta chain is given with its context. These data come from a study of blood T cell repertoires in COVID-19. Study-level information: The United States, Italy and Spain supplied acute and convalescent COVID-19 samples. Sources were T cells, B-cell-depleted T cells, or PBMCs; the material itself was cDNA or gDNA.

Germline V lookup: CDR1 KGHSH, CDR2 LQKENI. The CDR3 covers 16 residues. The junction had 8 bases not matched to a gene; V was cut back by 4 bases and J by 4 bases. Source study methods: Estimated nucleated cell counts came from reference gene primer amplification. Sequencing used immunoSEQ multiplex PCR; TCRdb keeps in-frame clones, though not all of them. V, J and clone size were drawn from that table, and D and trimming were deduced from the DNA. Of around 56,000 clones in the sample, 80% to 90% were seen once. The clonotype was recovered from a man aged 60 to 75 with active or convalescent COVID-19. The chain carries TRBV18 and TRBJ1-5; 9 bases are shared with TRBD1. The specimen sequenced was peripheral blood. The CDR3 here is CASSLGGQGPNQPQHF. The DNA for the CDR3 is TGTGCCAGCTCACTCGGGGGACAGGGTCCTAATCAGCCCCAGCATTTT.